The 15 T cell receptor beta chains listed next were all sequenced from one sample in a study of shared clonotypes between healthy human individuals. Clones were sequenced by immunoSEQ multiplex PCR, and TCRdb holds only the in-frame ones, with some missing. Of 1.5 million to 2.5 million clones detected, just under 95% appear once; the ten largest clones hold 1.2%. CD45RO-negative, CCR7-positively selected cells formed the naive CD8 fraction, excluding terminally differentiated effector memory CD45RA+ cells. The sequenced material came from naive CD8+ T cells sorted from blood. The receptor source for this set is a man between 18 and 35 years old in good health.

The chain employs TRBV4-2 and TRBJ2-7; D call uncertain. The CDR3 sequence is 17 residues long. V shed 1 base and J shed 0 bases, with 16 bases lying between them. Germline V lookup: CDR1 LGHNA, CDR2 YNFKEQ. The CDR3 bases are TGTGCCAGCAGCCAAGCCTCAAGCGATCTAAGCTCCTACGAGCAGTACTTC. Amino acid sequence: CASSQASSDLSSYEQYF.

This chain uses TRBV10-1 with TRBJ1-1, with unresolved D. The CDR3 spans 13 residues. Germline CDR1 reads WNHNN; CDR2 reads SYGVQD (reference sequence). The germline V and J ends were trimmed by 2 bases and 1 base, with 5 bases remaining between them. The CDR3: CASSETTNTEAFF. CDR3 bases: TGCGCCAGCAGTGAGACAACGAACACTGAAGCTTTCTTT.

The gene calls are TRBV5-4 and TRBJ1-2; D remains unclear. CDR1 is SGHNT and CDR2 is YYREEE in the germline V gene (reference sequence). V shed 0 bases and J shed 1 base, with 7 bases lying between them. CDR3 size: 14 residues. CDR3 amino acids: CASSLDLSNYGYTF. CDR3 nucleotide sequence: TGTGCCAGCAGCTTGGATTTAAGTAACTATGGCTACACCTTC.

The CDR3 nucleotides read TGTGCCAGCAGCTTAGCGAGGTTTATTAATGAAAAACTGTTTTTT. This translates into CASSLARFINEKLFF. The gene calls are TRBV7-9 and TRBJ1-4; D gene uncertain. V was shortened by 0 bases and J by 4 bases, with 9 bases between the two germline ends. Germline CDR1 SEHNR, CDR2 FQNEAQ (reference sequence). The CDR3 is 15 amino acids.

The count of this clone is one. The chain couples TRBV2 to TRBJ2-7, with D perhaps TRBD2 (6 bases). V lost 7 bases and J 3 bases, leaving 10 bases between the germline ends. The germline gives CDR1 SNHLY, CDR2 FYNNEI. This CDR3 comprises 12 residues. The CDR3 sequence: CASNLGGYEQYF. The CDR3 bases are TGTGCCAGCAACCTGGGGGGCTACGAGCAGTACTTC.

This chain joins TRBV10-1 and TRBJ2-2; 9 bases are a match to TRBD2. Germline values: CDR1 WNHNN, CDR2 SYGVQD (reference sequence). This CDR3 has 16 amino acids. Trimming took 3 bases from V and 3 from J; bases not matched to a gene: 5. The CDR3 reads CASSDPSGKDTGELFF. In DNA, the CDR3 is TGCGCCAGCAGTGATCCTAGCGGGAAAGACACCGGGGAGCTGTTTTTT.

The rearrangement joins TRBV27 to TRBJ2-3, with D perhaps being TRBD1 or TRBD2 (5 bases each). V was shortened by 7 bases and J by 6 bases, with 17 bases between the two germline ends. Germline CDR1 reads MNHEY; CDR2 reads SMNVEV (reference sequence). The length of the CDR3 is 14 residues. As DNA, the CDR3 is TGTGCCAGCATGGCAGGGACGGGTGTGGATACGCAGTATTTT. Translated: CASMAGTGVDTQYF.

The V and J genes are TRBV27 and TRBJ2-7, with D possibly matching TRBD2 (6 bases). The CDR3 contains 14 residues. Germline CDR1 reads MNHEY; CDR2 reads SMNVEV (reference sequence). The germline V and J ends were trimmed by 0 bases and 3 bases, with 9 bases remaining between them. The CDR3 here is CASSLSDSGYEQYF. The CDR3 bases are TGTGCCAGCAGTTTATCGGATAGCGGCTACGAGCAGTACTTC.

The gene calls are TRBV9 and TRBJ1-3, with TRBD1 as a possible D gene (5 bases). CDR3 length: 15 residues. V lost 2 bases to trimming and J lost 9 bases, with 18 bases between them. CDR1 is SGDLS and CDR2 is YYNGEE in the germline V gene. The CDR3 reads CASSVPRQGICTIYF. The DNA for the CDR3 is TGTGCCAGCAGCGTTCCCCGGCAGGGAATTTGCACCATATATTTT.

CDR3 loop: CATSRGRGDLDSPLHF. The CDR3 bases are TGTGCCACCAGCAGGGGCCGGGGGGATTTGGATTCACCCCTCCACTTT. The genes are TRBV15 and TRBJ1-6; TRBD1 might be the D (5 bases). CDR3 length equals 16 residues. Germline CDR1 is LNHNV and CDR2 is YYDKDF (reference sequence). V lost 3 bases to trimming and J lost 8 bases, with 17 bases between them.

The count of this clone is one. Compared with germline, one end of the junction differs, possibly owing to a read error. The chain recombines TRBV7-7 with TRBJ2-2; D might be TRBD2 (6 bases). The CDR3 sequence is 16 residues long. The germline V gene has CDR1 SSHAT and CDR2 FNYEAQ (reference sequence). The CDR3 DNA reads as TGTGCTAGCAGTCCCATGGGGGGAAAGGGCACCGGGGAGCTGTTTTTT. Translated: CASSPMGGKGTGELFF.

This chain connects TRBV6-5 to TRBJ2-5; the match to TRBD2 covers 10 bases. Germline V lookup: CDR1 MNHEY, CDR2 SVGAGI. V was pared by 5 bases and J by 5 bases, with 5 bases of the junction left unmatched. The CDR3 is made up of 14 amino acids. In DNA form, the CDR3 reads TGTGCCAGCAGTCTCCTAGCGGGAGTGGAGACCCAGTACTTC. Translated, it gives CASSLLAGVETQYF.

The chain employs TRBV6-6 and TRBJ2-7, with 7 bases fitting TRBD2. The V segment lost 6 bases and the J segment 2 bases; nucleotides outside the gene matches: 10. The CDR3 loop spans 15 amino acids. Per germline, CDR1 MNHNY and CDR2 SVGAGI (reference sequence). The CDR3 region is CASRESGTGAYEQYF. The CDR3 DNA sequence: TGTGCCAGCAGAGAAAGCGGGACTGGGGCCTACGAGCAGTACTTC.

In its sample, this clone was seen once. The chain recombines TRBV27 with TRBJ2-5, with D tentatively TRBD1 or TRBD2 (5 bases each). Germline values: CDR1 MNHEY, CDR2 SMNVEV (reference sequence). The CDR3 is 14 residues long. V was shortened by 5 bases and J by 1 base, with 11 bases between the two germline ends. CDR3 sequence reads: CASSGWGTQETQYF. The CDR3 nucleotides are TGTGCCAGCAGTGGATGGGGGACCCAAGAGACCCAGTACTTC.

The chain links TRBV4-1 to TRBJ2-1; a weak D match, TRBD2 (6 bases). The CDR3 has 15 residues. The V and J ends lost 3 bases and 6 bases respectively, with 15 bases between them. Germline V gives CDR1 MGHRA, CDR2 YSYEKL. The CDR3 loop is CASSHSGLGGNEQFF. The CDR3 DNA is TGCGCCAGCAGCCACTCTGGCCTGGGGGGCAATGAGCAGTTCTTC.